The sequence of this T cell receptor (beta chain) was determined in a study of Ad26.COV2.S vaccination and SARS-CoV-2 variants. Treatment described: around 19 received Ad26.COV2.S at low or high dose, single or two shots; 5 received placebo; per-sample allocation not given. Sampling was performed 63 days after the first vaccine or placebo injection. Notes on this clone: Its antigen remains unidentified.

Study findings and constraints: TCR breadth and depth analyses may have underestimated total T cell responses. The study found higher spike-specific TCR breadth in vaccine than placebo recipients.

Method: immunoSEQ multiplex PCR; TCRdb's copy keeps in-frame clones and lacks some. This table has 380,000 or so clones, about 88% appearing once. This receptor was obtained from a person between 18 and 59 years old who received the Ad26.COV2.S COVID-19 vaccine or a placebo. This sample comprised peripheral blood, obtained in a trial of Ad26.COV2.S vaccine versus placebo.

CDR3 DNA: TGTGCCAGCTCACCATGGGCAGACCGCAATCAGCCCCAGCATTTT. This translates into CASSPWADRNQPQHF. The chain combines TRBV18 with TRBJ1-5; D gene ambiguous. This CDR3 spans 15 amino acids. The V gene lost 2 bases and the J gene lost 2 bases, with 10 bases spanning the gap. Germline assignment: CDR1 KGHSH and CDR2 LQKENI.